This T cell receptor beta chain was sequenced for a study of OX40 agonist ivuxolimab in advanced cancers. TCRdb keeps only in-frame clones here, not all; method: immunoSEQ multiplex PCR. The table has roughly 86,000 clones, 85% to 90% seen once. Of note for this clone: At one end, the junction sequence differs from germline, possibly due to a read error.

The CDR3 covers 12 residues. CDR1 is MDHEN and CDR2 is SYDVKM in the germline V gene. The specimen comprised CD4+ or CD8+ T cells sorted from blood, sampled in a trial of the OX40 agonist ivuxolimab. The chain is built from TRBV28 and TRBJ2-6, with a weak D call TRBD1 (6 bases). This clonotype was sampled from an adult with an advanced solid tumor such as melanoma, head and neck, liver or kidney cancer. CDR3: CASSVDSNILTF. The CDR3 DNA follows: TGTGCCAGCAGTGTGGACAGCAACATCCTGACTTTC.